This T cell receptor (beta chain) was identified during a study of T cells expressing NK-cell markers (TCRdb year 2020). Background for the entire study: Three sorted T-cell subsets (CD3+CD56+NKG2C+, CD3+CD56+NKG2C- and CD3+CD56-NKG2C+) from fewer than 10 donors had their TCR beta-chain repertoires profiled. Among the eight sequenced donors, only one was HCMV-seronegative, while the other seven were HCMV-seropositive. The eight sequenced donors were randomly selected healthy volunteers, three men and five women. Libraries were sequenced as 2 x 150 bp reads on Illumina HiSeq 2000/2500, MiSeq or NextSeq.

For sequencing, an Illumina HiSeq 2000 was employed. 5'RACE template switching, by which a universal primer site and unique molecular identifiers were added, was used to make TCR beta cDNA libraries. Synthesis of cDNA was primed from the TCR beta constant segment and was followed by two consecutive PCR amplification steps. As for the authors' bioinformatics: MIGEC was used to demultiplex reads and group reads by UMI, and MiTCR was used to assemble and quantify clonotypes. Only TCR cDNA sequences supported by at least two reads were kept to exclude erroneous sequences. The tcR package was used for downstream repertoire analysis, and clonotypes were matched across fractions by CDR3 nucleotide sequence plus V segment. VDJmatch was used to annotate antigen specificity against VDJdb, with one amino acid substitution in CDR3 permitted. Through TCRdb reprocessing, the reads give one entry per CDR3 protein sequence; DNA is omitted. TCRdb, not the original authors, processed these V and J calls. For this sample, the table gives over 200,000 distinct CDR3 sequences. The top ten hold approximately 0.41% of the sample.

The full study reports these points: Whether the expanded NKG2C-expressing T cell clones were specific for HCMV antigens was left unclear. For 5 or 6 donors, the dominant CD3+CD56+NKG2C+ clonotypes were among the top 10 CD8+ clonotypes and accounted for 1.0-7.0% of CD8+ T cells. Those dominant clonotypes were again the most abundant among CD3+CD56-NKG2C+ cells in a handful of donors, at roughly 25-65%.

HCMV-specific IgG was detected in serum with a commercial ELISA kit to determine HCMV serostatus. Peripheral blood mononuclear cells were isolated from blood by Ficoll density gradient centrifugation. Notes on this clonotype: Its antigen is not yet known.

The CDR3 measures 15 amino acids from cysteine to phenylalanine. No DNA is listed. Sequences DFQATT (CDR1) and SNEGSKA (CDR2) are obtained from the germline V gene (reference sequence). The sequence came from a man between 18 and 29 years old in good health. Donor details come from another sample of the same person, matched by shared clones. Here the chain combines TRBV20-1 and TRBJ2-1; TCRdb lists TRBD2, though no DNA is available to test this call. The sample comprised blood T cells: a sorted CD56 or NKG2C T cell subset, CD4+ or CD8+ T cells, or bulk PBMC T cells (not recorded which). This receptor carries the CDR3 CSARPLAGSYNEQFF.